The source of this T cell receptor (beta chain) is a study of post-analysis software for immune sequencing data. Study-wide context: Disease trajectories encompassed relapsing-remitting, secondary progressive and progressive-relapsing multiple sclerosis. Study results and limitations: Multiple sclerosis patients showed significantly lower normalized Chao1 diversity than controls did. A few TRBV segments occurring more often in patients than controls included TRBV5-6, TRBV5-1 and TRBV20-1. Under the F measure, samples that were prepared in one batch clustered strongly together.

V lost 2 bases, J lost 10 bases, and 8 bases stayed unmatched. The CDR3 runs 13 residues. Comments on this clonotype: The target antigen is unknown. It is likely a read error, because the conserved phenylalanine at the end of the CDR3 is missing.

Unique-molecular-identifier-tagged TCR beta cDNA libraries were used. TCRdb fed the PCR reads into MiXCR, producing one record per CDR3 protein. The data hold fewer than 850,000 distinct CDR3 sequences, with around 27% observed a single time. The sequenced sample consisted of blood. The rearrangement links TRBV12-3 or TRBV12-4 to TRBJ2-7; 7 nucleotides match TRBD1. This TCR was recovered from a girl under 18 with multiple sclerosis. This chain's CDR3 is CASSLTGEIPQYL. The CDR3 nucleotides read TGTGCCAGCAGTTTAACAGGGGAAATCCCCCAGTACCTC.